This T cell receptor (beta chain) was documented in a study of T cells in Graves' hyperthyroidism and ophthalmopathy. Germline values: CDR1 LNHDA, CDR2 SQIVND (reference sequence). This CDR3 comprises 16 residues. Trimming left V 5 bases short and J 3 bases short, with 17 bases between. This clonotype was picked up a small number of times. Amplification yielded TCR beta CDR3 regions, with RNA transcripts as the source. The HTBI primer set served for first-round RT-PCR of the TCR CDR3. Each CDR3 protein gets one entry after TCRdb re-called the multiplex PCR reads with MiXCR. Of about 260,000 distinct CDR3 sequences in the sample, approximately 21% were seen once.

The receptor's source is a man aged 30-40 years with Graves' ophthalmopathy. The gene calls are TRBV19 and TRBJ1-3; D unresolved. Sequences were obtained from blood. The chain's CDR3 is CASSRGMGRHGNTIYF. The CDR3 DNA follows: TGTGCCAGTAGTCGAGGAATGGGTCGGCATGGAAACACCATATATTTT.